One and the same sample provided the 18 T cell receptor beta chains below, sequenced in a study of shared clonotypes between healthy human individuals. The table came from immunoSEQ multiplex PCR; TCRdb's copy has only in-frame clones and leaves some out. The sample shows about 2.3 million clones, approximately 90% of them seen only once. The specimen was naive CD4+ T cells from PBMCs. Subset meaning: CD45RA+ positively selected. The receptors originated from a man younger than 35 in good health. Some clones in this sample may be carry-over from other donors' samples.

As concerns this clone: This sample includes further DNA sequences coding for the same CDR3. The chain combines TRBV29-1 with TRBJ2-7; 10 positions match TRBD2. Losses at the gene ends were 2 bases for V and 3 bases for J; bases not matched to a gene: 1. The CDR3 length is 13 residues. The germline gives CDR1 SQVTM, CDR2 ANQGSEA. The CDR3 sequence: CSVELAGDYEQYF. In nucleotides, the CDR3 is TGCAGCGTTGAACTAGCGGGAGACTACGAGCAGTACTTC.

This rearrangement joins TRBV27 to TRBJ2-1; TRBD2 might be the D (5 bases). Germline V lookup: CDR1 MNHEY, CDR2 SMNVEV (reference sequence). The ends were cut back, 5 bases at V and 7 bases at J, with 21 bases in the middle. This CDR3 has 16 amino acids. The CDR3 loop reads CASSPLFGESRNEQFF. CDR3 nucleotides: TGTGCCAGCAGTCCTCTTTTCGGGGAGAGTAGGAATGAGCAGTTCTTC.

V gene TRBV7-9 combines with J gene TRBJ2-7; weak D call: TRBD2 (5 bases). This CDR3 region has 12 residues. V dropped 5 bases and J dropped 6 bases, with 11 bases sitting between them. Germline assignment: CDR1 SEHNR and CDR2 FQNEAQ (reference sequence). CDR3 bases: TGTGCCAGCAGCCCCGGGGTCGCCGAGCAGTACTTC. It codes for CASSPGVAEQYF.

The V gene is TRBV6-1, the J gene TRBJ1-2; a weak D match, TRBD1 (5 bases). CDR3 length: 12 residues. Germline V gene sequence: CDR1 MNHNS, CDR2 SASEGT. V lost 6 bases to trimming and J lost 8 bases, with 13 bases between them. CDR3 bases: TGTGCCAGCAGATTAAGGGGCGGCGGCTACACCTTC. This codes for CASRLRGGGYTF.

The chain recombines TRBV2 with TRBJ1-1, with D possibly TRBD1 on 5 matching bases. Germline assignment: CDR1 SNHLY and CDR2 FYNNEI. Trimming took off 6 bases at V and 0 bases at J, with 11 bases between the two ends. The CDR3 spans 14 residues. In DNA, the CDR3 is TGTGCCAGCAGGTCCTGGGGGATGAACACTGAAGCTTTCTTT. Translation: CASRSWGMNTEAFF.

This rearrangement joins TRBV11-2 to TRBJ2-5, with a weak D call TRBD2 (7 bases). V was pared by 3 bases and J by 5 bases, with 16 bases between. From germline, CDR1 is SGHAT and CDR2 FQNNGV. This CDR3 comprises 15 residues. For the CDR3, the DNA is TGTGCCAGCAGCTTGCCCGGGGGGCGACGGGAGACCCAGTACTTC. It is translated as CASSLPGGRRETQYF.

V and J are TRBV5-5 and TRBJ1-2, with D perhaps matching TRBD1 (6 bases). Germline values: CDR1 SGHKS, CDR2 YYEKEE (reference sequence). The CDR3 totals 16 residues. V was cut by 4 bases and J by 1 base, with 17 bases left in between. As DNA, the CDR3 is TGTGCCAGCAGCACCCCCGGGGGCTCCCGTAACTATGGCTACACCTTC. Translating gives CASSTPGGSRNYGYTF.

The chain uses TRBV28 and TRBJ2-5, with D possibly being TRBD1 (6 bases). Trimming cost V 2 bases and J 1 base, with 8 bases left between them. CDR1 and CDR2 (germline): MDHEN, SYDVKM. The CDR3 length is 14 residues. CDR3 region: CASSLNRAQETQYF. CDR3 DNA sequence: TGTGCCAGCAGTTTAAACAGGGCCCAAGAGACCCAGTACTTC.

This clone was seen once. V and J are TRBV27 and TRBJ2-7, with D possibly being TRBD2 (6 bases). Between the trimmed V and J ends, which lost 3 bases and 12 bases, there was a span of 18 bases. Per germline, CDR1 MNHEY and CDR2 SMNVEV (reference sequence). This CDR3 has 13 residues. CDR3 DNA sequence: TGTGCCAGCAGTTTCGATCGGTTCGGGGGTTGGTACTTC. This encodes CASSFDRFGGWYF.

The chain carries TRBV6-1 and TRBJ2-7; D is uncertain. The V end was cut by 3 bases, the J end by 0 bases, with 9 bases between. This CDR3 is 14 amino acids long. Germline V gene sequence: CDR1 MNHNS, CDR2 SASEGT. This CDR3 reads CASSDDRSSYEQYF. DNA of the CDR3: TGTGCCAGCAGTGATGATAGGAGCTCCTACGAGCAGTACTTC.

This sequence joins TRBV14 and TRBJ2-1, with D unresolved. This CDR3 has 11 residues. Deletions cut 3 bases from V and 7 bases from J, with 4 bases between. Germline assignment: CDR1 SGHDN and CDR2 FVKESK. CDR3 sequence (DNA): TGTGCCAGCAGCCATAAAAATGAGCAGTTCTTC. Its translation is CASSHKNEQFF. The complete variable domain, with remaining parts taken from reference TRBV14 and TRBJ2-1, reads EAGVTQFPSHSVIEKGQTVTLRCDPISGHDNLYWYRRVMGKEIKFLLHFVKESKQDESGMPNNRFLAERTGGTYSTLKVQPAELEDSGVYFCASSHKNEQFFGPGTRLTVL.

This clone was counted a single time. The J gene is TRBJ2-5, the V gene TRBV9; 7 positions match TRBD2. The CDR3 extends over 17 amino acids. J gave up 5 bases and V 4 bases, and 17 bases lay outside the gene matches. Looked up from germline, CDR1 is SGDLS and CDR2 is YYNGEE. Here the CDR3 DNA reads TGTGCCAGCAGCCCCTTCGGGGAGGGACTTACGGGCGAGACCCAGTACTTC. Translating it yields CASSPFGEGLTGETQYF.

This clone was seen a single time. This chain uses TRBV7-3 with TRBJ2-7; D call uncertain. Germline lookup yields CDR1 SGHTA and CDR2 FQGTGA. The CDR3 has 13 residues. Trimming cost V 3 bases and J 3 bases, with 9 bases left between them. The CDR3 protein is CASSFRRDYEQYF. DNA for the CDR3: TGTGCCAGCAGCTTCCGTAGGGACTACGAGCAGTACTTC.

Regarding this clone: Other DNA sequences from this sample encode an identical CDR3 as well. This chain uses TRBV7-2 with TRBJ2-7; the match to TRBD2 covers 8 bases. The CDR3 is 13 residues long. Germline V gives CDR1 SGHTA, CDR2 FQGNSA. The J segment lost 5 bases and the V segment lost 3 bases, leaving 3 bases of the junction unmatched. CDR3 DNA sequence: TGTGCCAGCAGCTTGGCGGGAGGCCACGAGCAGTACTTC. The encoded protein is CASSLAGGHEQYF.

The chain has TRBV5-4 and TRBJ2-1; D is unclear. Germline CDR1 and CDR2: SGHNT and YYREEE (reference sequence). This CDR3 spans 16 amino acids. Trimming removed 0 bases from V and 0 bases from J, with 10 bases in between. The CDR3 protein is CASSLATFRSYNEQFF. The DNA for the CDR3 is TGTGCCAGCAGCTTGGCGACTTTTCGCTCCTACAATGAGCAGTTCTTC. Looking up the rest from reference TRBV5-4 and TRBJ2-1 gives the full variable domain: ETGVTQSPTHLIKTRGQQVTLRCSSQSGHNTVSWYQQALGQGPQFIFQYYREEENGRGNFPPRFSGLQFPNYSSELNVNALELDDSALYLCASSLATFRSYNEQFFGPGTRLTVL.

This clone occurred a few times. The sample contains more than one DNA sequence encoding this CDR3. J is TRBJ1-5 and V is TRBV18, with D perhaps TRBD1 (6 bases). CDR3 length equals 13 residues. V was clipped by 9 bases and J by 4 bases, with 13 bases between them. Germline CDR1 and CDR2: KGHSH and LQKENI. The CDR3 here is CASSRGENQPQHF. The CDR3 region has the DNA TGTGCCAGTTCCAGGGGCGAAAATCAGCCCCAGCATTTT.

J is TRBJ1-5 and V is TRBV7-8, with a possible D match to TRBD1 (5 bases). CDR1 is SGHVS, CDR2 FQNEAQ, per germline. The V gene lost 1 base and the J gene lost 4 bases, with 14 bases spanning the gap. This CDR3 has 16 residues. CDR3 nucleotides: TGTGCCAGCAGCTTAGGCCAACAGGATTTTAATCAGCCCCAGCATTTT. Its translation: CASSLGQQDFNQPQHF.

Note on this clone: This same CDR3 is encoded by further DNA sequences in the sample. The chain couples TRBV5-4 to TRBJ1-1, with unresolved D. Germline lookup yields CDR1 SGHNT and CDR2 YYREEE (reference sequence). Between the trimmed V and J ends, which lost 4 bases and 1 base, there was a span of 11 bases. The CDR3 is 14 amino acids. Here the CDR3 reads CASSPGQRNTEAFF. In nucleotides, the CDR3 is TGTGCCAGCAGCCCCGGGCAGCGGAACACTGAAGCTTTCTTT.